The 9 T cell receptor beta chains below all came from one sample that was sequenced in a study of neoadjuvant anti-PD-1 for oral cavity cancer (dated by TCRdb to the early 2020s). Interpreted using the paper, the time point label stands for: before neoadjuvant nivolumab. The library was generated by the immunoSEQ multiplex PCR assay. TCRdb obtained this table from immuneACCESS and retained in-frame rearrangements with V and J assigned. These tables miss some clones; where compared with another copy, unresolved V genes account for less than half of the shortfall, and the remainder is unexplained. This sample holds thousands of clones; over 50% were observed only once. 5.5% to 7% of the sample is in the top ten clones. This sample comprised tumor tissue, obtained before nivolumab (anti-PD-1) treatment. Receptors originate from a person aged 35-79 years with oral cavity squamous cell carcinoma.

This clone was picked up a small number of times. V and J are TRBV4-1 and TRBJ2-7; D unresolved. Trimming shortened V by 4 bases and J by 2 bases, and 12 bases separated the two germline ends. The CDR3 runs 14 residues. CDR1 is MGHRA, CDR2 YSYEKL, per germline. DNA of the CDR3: TGCGCCAGCAGCCTCTTCCCTACGGCCTACGAGCAGTACTTC. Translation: CASSLFPTAYEQYF.

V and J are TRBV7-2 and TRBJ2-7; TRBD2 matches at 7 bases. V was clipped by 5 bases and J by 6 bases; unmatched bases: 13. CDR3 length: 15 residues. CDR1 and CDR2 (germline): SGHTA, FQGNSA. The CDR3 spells CASSPRPGEGGEQYF. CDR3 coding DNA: TGTGCCAGCAGCCCCCGACCGGGGGAGGGAGGCGAGCAGTACTTC.

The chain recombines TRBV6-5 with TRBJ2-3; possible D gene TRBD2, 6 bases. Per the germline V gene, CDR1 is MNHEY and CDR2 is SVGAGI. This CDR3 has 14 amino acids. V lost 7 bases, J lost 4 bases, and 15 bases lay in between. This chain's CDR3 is CASTRSSGADTQYF. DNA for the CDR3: TGTGCCAGCACGAGATCTTCGGGGGCAGATACGCAGTATTTT.

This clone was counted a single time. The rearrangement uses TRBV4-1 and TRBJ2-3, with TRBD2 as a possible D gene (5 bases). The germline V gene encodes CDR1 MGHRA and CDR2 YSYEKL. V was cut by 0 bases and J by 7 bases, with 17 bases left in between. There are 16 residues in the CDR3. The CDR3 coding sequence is TGCGCCAGCAGCCAAGATCGGACTCCTTCTACGTATACGCAGTATTTT. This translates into CASSQDRTPSTYTQYF.

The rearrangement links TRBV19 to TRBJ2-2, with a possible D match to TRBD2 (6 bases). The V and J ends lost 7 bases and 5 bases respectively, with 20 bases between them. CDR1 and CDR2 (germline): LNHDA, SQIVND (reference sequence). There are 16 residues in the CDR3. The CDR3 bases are TGTGCCAGTACCCTGAATGGGGGAGGCGGGACCGGGGAGCTGTTTTTT. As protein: CASTLNGGGGTGELFF. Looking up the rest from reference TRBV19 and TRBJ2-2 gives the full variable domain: DGGITQSPKYLFRKEGQNVTLSCEQNLNHDAMYWYRQDPGQGLRLIYYSQIVNDFQKGDIAEGYSVSREKKESFPLTVTSAQKNPTAFYLCASTLNGGGGTGELFFGEGSRLTVL.

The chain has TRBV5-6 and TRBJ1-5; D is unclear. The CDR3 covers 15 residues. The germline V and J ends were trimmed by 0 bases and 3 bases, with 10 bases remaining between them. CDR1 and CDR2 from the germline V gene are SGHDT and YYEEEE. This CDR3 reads CASSLGTSLNQPQHF. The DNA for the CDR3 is TGTGCCAGCAGCTTGGGAACGAGCCTCAATCAGCCCCAGCATTTT.

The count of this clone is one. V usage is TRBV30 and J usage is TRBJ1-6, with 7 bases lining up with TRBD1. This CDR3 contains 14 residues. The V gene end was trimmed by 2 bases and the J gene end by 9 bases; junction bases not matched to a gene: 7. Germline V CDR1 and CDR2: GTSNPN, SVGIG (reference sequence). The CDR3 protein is CAWSSQGGGSPLHF. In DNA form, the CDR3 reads TGTGCCTGGAGTTCCCAGGGGGGGGGTTCACCCCTCCACTTT.

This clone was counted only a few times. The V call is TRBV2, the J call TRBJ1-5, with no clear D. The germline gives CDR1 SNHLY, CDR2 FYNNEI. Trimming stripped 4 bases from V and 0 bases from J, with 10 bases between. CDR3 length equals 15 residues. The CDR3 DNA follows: TGTGCCAGCAGTGTTACCGGGTCTAGCAATCAGCCCCAGCATTTT. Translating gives CASSVTGSSNQPQHF.

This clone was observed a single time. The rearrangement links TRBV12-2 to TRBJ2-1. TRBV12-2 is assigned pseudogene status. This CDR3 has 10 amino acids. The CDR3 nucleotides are TGCTCGCCCTCAATCAATGAGCAGTTCTTC. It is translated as CSPSINEQFF.